The T cell receptor beta chain under discussion was sequenced for a study of T-cell memory formation after mild COVID-19. Study information: Largely donor-specific TCR clusters were found.

A note on this clonotype: Antigen specificity is unknown.

One entry per CDR3 protein results from TCRdb running MiXCR on the 5' RACE reads. The repertoire holds hundreds of thousands of distinct CDR3 sequences, with 8% to 9% as singletons. General study results and limits: Researchers could not confirm that second-wave clones peaking on day 37 targeted SARS-CoV-2.

This TCR was sampled from a man aged 18 to 29 who had mild COVID-19 (a few samples of this study predate the infection). Cell type and time point are not known. Sequenced sample: PBMCs or a T cell subset sorted from them (not recorded which).

In nucleotides, the CDR3 is TGTGCCAGCAGCTGGGGATACCGGACAGGGTCTATGCGAAAACTGTTTTTT. Translating gives CASSWGYRTGSMRKLFF. The chain employs TRBV7-2 and TRBJ1-4; 8 bases are a match to TRBD1. The CDR3 length is 17 residues. V lost 4 bases, J lost 10 bases, and 17 bases stayed unmatched. Germline CDR1 reads SGHTA; CDR2 reads FQGNSA.